The 26 T cell receptor beta chains below were found in one sample sequenced in a study of cytomegalovirus exposure and HLA in healthy donors. The assay was immunoSEQ multiplex PCR, and TCRdb's table has in-frame clones only and misses some. The sample has 110,000 to 150,000 clones, 80% to 90% seen once. Sequencing was carried out using PBMCs. Every receptor here comes from a woman aged 30 to 39 in good health and CMV-seropositive.

The chain uses TRBV11-2 and TRBJ2-7; TRBD1 agrees at 8 bases. J gave up 0 bases and V 3 bases, and 7 bases lay outside the gene matches. CDR3 length: 16 amino acids. Germline V gives CDR1 SGHAT, CDR2 FQNNGV. DNA for the CDR3: TGTGCCAGCAGCTTCTCCCAGGGGGCCCTCTCCTACGAGCAGTACTTC. Amino acid sequence: CASSFSQGALSYEQYF.

This chain links TRBV5-6 with TRBJ2-2; the D gene is possibly TRBD1 (6 bases). Germline loops: CDR1 SGHDT, CDR2 YYEEEE. CDR3 size: 14 residues. With 5 bases removed from V and 0 bases from J, the gap between germline ends came to 8 bases. DNA of the CDR3: TGTGCCAGCAGTAGACAGGCGAACACCGGGGAGCTGTTTTTT. It yields the protein CASSRQANTGELFF.

V usage is TRBV18 and J usage is TRBJ2-1, with 8 positions matching TRBD2. Germline loops: CDR1 KGHSH, CDR2 LQKENI. The J segment lost 4 bases and the V segment lost 3 bases, leaving 5 bases of the junction unmatched. The CDR3 spans 15 residues. The CDR3 spells CASSPRTSKYNEQFF. The CDR3 DNA reads as TGTGCCAGCTCACCTCGGACTAGCAAATACAATGAGCAGTTCTTC.

V gene TRBV27 combines with J gene TRBJ2-2; 9 bases agree with TRBD2. The CDR3 totals 15 residues. In germline, CDR1 is MNHEY, CDR2 SMNVEV (reference sequence). The V segment lost 5 bases and the J segment 4 bases; nucleotides outside the gene matches: 5. The CDR3 coding sequence is TGTGCCAGCAGTGGAATAGCGGGGGCCACCGGGGAGCTGTTTTTT. This encodes CASSGIAGATGELFF.

This chain uses TRBV7-3 with TRBJ2-2, with D unclear. The CDR3 has 14 amino acids. Germline CDR1 SGHTA, CDR2 FQGTGA. V lost 0 bases and J lost 1, with 3 bases in between. CDR3 sequence reads: CASSLTKNTGELFF. CDR3 sequence (DNA): TGTGCCAGCAGCTTAACTAAGAACACCGGGGAGCTGTTTTTT.

The chain joins TRBV10-3 to TRBJ2-5; TRBD2 is a possible D gene (5 bases). The germline gives CDR1 ENHRY, CDR2 SYGVKD. Trimming removed 4 bases from V and 5 bases from J, with 14 bases in between. The CDR3 length is 14 residues. Here the CDR3 DNA reads TGTGCCATCAGTGGGTACGGGGTGGGGGAGACCCAGTACTTC. This gives the protein CAISGYGVGETQYF.

The chain is built from TRBV6-6 and TRBJ1-4; TRBD1 matches 8 bases. The length of the CDR3 is 14 residues. Germline lookup yields CDR1 MNHNY and CDR2 SVGAGI (reference sequence). J was trimmed by 3 bases and V by 6 bases; bases with no gene match: 3. CDR3 nucleotides: TGTGCCAGCAGGTGGACAGGGTCTAATGAAAAACTGTTTTTT. Translation: CASRWTGSNEKLFF.

The chain carries TRBV6-5 and TRBJ1-2; D is possibly TRBD1 (5 bases). This CDR3 comprises 12 residues. Trimming left V 4 bases short and J 8 bases short, with 11 bases between. In germline, CDR1 is MNHEY, CDR2 SVGAGI. The CDR3 coding sequence is TGTGCCAGCAGTTTATCGGGGGAAGGCTACACCTTC. Protein: CASSLSGEGYTF.

The genes are TRBV6-1 and TRBJ1-1, with D perhaps TRBD1 (6 bases). The V and J ends lost 8 bases and 4 bases respectively, with 17 bases between them. The CDR3 runs to 14 residues. The germline V gene encodes CDR1 MNHNS and CDR2 SASEGT. CDR3 nucleotide sequence: TGTGCCAGCGCATTACGAGGGGGGGGCACTGAAGCTTTCTTT. Protein product: CASALRGGGTEAFF.

The V call is TRBV2, the J call TRBJ2-5, with a possible D match to TRBD2 (6 bases). The CDR3 is 17 residues long. With 5 bases removed from V and 0 bases from J, the gap between germline ends came to 19 bases. Per germline, CDR1 SNHLY and CDR2 FYNNEI. In nucleotides, the CDR3 is TGTGCCAGCAGTTCAGACCGGGACTGGTCGTACCAAGAGACCCAGTACTTC. Translation: CASSSDRDWSYQETQYF.

V gene TRBV5-6 combines with J gene TRBJ2-3; 9 bases align to TRBD1. The CDR3 runs 15 residues. Looked up from germline, CDR1 is SGHDT and CDR2 is YYEEEE. V lost 2 bases, J lost 9 bases, and 10 bases stayed unmatched. The CDR3 region is CASSFRGTGPLTQYF. CDR3 nucleotides: TGTGCCAGCAGCTTTCGAGGGACAGGGCCCTTAACGCAGTATTTT.

The rearrangement links TRBV6-5 to TRBJ1-3, with a tentative D call TRBD1 (5 bases). V dropped 1 base and J dropped 0 bases, with 10 bases sitting between them. Germline CDR1 is MNHEY and CDR2 is SVGAGI. The CDR3 loop spans 16 amino acids. CDR3: CASSYFGDFSGNTIYF. CDR3 nucleotide sequence: TGTGCCAGCAGTTACTTTGGGGACTTCTCTGGAAACACCATATATTTT.

This clone occurred a few times. The DNA for the CDR3 is TGTGCCAGCAGCCCCCAGGCGGGCTCCTACGAGCAGTACTTC. This encodes CASSPQAGSYEQYF. This chain connects TRBV7-2 to TRBJ2-7; possibly TRBD2 for D (5 bases). This CDR3 spans 14 amino acids. Germline V gene lookup returns CDR1 SGHTA and CDR2 FQGNSA. The V gene lost 5 bases and the J gene lost 0 bases, with 11 bases spanning the gap.

The chain has TRBV9 and TRBJ2-3; 7 bases map to TRBD2. There are 16 residues in the CDR3. The germline gives CDR1 SGDLS, CDR2 YYNGEE. Unmatched junction bases numbered 13, after V lost 3 bases and J lost 6 bases. The DNA for the CDR3 is TGTGCCAGCAGCGGAAGGCTAGCGGACTCTCGGGATACGCAGTATTTT. Protein product: CASSGRLADSRDTQYF.

The chain links TRBV19 to TRBJ2-7; 10 bases match TRBD1. V lost 4 bases, J lost 6 bases, and 3 bases stayed unmatched. The CDR3 is made up of 13 amino acids. Germline CDR1 and CDR2: LNHDA and SQIVND (reference sequence). The CDR3 region has the DNA TGTGCCAGTAGTACAGGACAGGGGGGCGAGCAGTACTTC. Residues: CASSTGQGGEQYF.

The chain joins TRBV5-1 to TRBJ2-7; 7 bases are a match to TRBD1. The germline CDR1 and CDR2 sequences are SGHRS and YFSETQ. The CDR3 totals 15 residues. Trimming cost V 5 bases and J 3 bases; bases outside gene matches: 11. In DNA form, the CDR3 reads TGCGCCAGCAGAGTCGACAGGGTAACCTTCTACGAGCAGTACTTC. This translates into CASRVDRVTFYEQYF.

The gene calls are TRBV2 and TRBJ1-5; D may be TRBD1 (5 bases). The germline V and J ends were trimmed by 3 bases and 5 bases, with 11 bases remaining between them. This CDR3 region has 14 residues. The V gene's germline CDR1 is SNHLY and CDR2 FYNNEI. The CDR3: CASSEATAHQPQHF. CDR3 nucleotide sequence: TGTGCCAGCAGTGAGGCGACAGCCCATCAGCCCCAGCATTTT.

This chain connects TRBV2 to TRBJ2-3, with 12 bases that match TRBD2. Germline assignment: CDR1 SNHLY and CDR2 FYNNEI. Trimming took 3 bases from V and 6 from J; bases not matched to a gene: 7. CDR3 size: 16 residues. This CDR3 reads CASSDWSSGGADTQYF. CDR3 nucleotide sequence: TGTGCCAGCAGTGATTGGTCTAGCGGGGGGGCGGATACGCAGTATTTT.

The J gene is TRBJ2-1, the V gene TRBV10-3; 9 bases match TRBD1. Trimming cost V 1 base and J 9 bases; bases outside gene matches: 10. CDR1 ENHRY and CDR2 SYGVKD come from the germline V gene. The CDR3 extends over 16 amino acids. This CDR3 is CAISELNRGLSGEQFF. In DNA form, the CDR3 reads TGTGCCATCAGTGAGTTAAACAGGGGGCTTTCGGGTGAGCAGTTCTTC.

The genes are TRBV6-5 and TRBJ2-1, with D uncertain. The germline CDR1 and CDR2 sequences are MNHEY and SVGAGI. Trimming pared 2 bases from V and 4 bases from J, leaving 6 bases between. The CDR3 is 13 amino acids. The CDR3 loop is CASSYMQYNEQFF. CDR3 sequence (DNA): TGTGCCAGCAGTTACATGCAGTACAATGAGCAGTTCTTC.

This clone was seen only a few times. V is TRBV4-1 and J is TRBJ1-1; no clear D. This CDR3 is built from 13 residues. Between the trimmed V and J ends, which lost 8 bases and 5 bases, there was a span of 15 bases. The germline CDR1 and CDR2 sequences are MGHRA and YSYEKL. This CDR3 reads CASEKAEGTEAFF. In DNA, the CDR3 is TGCGCCAGCGAAAAGGCCGAGGGTACTGAAGCTTTCTTT.

The chain has TRBV5-8 and TRBJ1-6; the D is unclear. The CDR3 covers 17 residues. Trimming cost V 4 bases and J 4 bases, with 18 bases left between them. Germline V CDR1 and CDR2: SGHTS, YDEGEE. The DNA of the CDR3 is TGTGCCAGCAGCCAGACCTATGCGGGCTGGTATAATTCACCCCTCCACTTT. It yields the protein CASSQTYAGWYNSPLHF.

CDR3 in DNA: TGTGCCCCCGCCATGAGAATTCTCGCTAGCGTACTACACACTAGCACAGATACGCAGTATTTT. Amino acids: CAPAMRILASVLHTSTDTQYF. The J gene is TRBJ2-3, the V gene TRBV30; D might be TRBD2 (6 bases). V was trimmed by 8 bases and J by 0 bases, leaving 36 bases between them. The CDR3 consists of 21 residues. Germline values: CDR1 GTSNPN, CDR2 SVGIG (reference sequence).

The chain is built from TRBV7-2 and TRBJ1-3; D is ambiguous. Deletions cut 3 bases from V and 0 bases from J, with 12 bases between. Per germline, CDR1 SGHTA and CDR2 FQGNSA. CDR3 length equals 16 residues. Written as DNA, the CDR3 is TGTGCCAGCAGCTTTTACACGGGAAACTCTGGAAACACCATATATTTT. Translated: CASSFYTGNSGNTIYF. Full variable domain (remainder filled in from reference TRBV7-2 and TRBJ1-3): GAGVSQSPSNKVTEKGKDVELRCDPISGHTALYWYRQSLGQGLEFLIYFQGNSAPDKSGLPSDRFSAERTGGSVSTLTIQRTQQEDSAVYLCASSFYTGNSGNTIYFGEGSWLTVV.

V is TRBV29-1 and J is TRBJ2-1; D is possibly TRBD1 (5 bases). The CDR3 covers 12 residues. The V end was cut by 5 bases, the J end by 7 bases, with 12 bases between. CDR1 is SQVTM and CDR2 is ANQGSEA in the germline V gene. The DNA for the CDR3 is TGCAGCGTTTCGTCAGGGTGGAATGAGCAGTTCTTC. It specifies CSVSSGWNEQFF.

The chain uses TRBV7-6 and TRBJ2-2, with TRBD2 identical over 7 bases. CDR3 length: 14 amino acids. Trimming cost V 5 bases and J 5 bases; bases outside gene matches: 5. Germline values: CDR1 SGHVS, CDR2 FNYEAQ. The CDR3: CASSPLGGTGELFF. In DNA form, the CDR3 reads TGTGCCAGCAGCCCGCTGGGGGGGACCGGGGAGCTGTTTTTT.